Below are 17 T cell receptor beta chains sequenced from a single sample in a study of blood T cell repertoires in COVID-19. TCRdb keeps only in-frame clones here, not all; method: immunoSEQ multiplex PCR. The sample lists some 330,000 clones, less than 90% occurring once. Sequenced material: PBMCs or T cells enriched from blood (not recorded which). The receptors come from a woman aged 45-65 years who had recovered from COVID-19.

This chain uses TRBV9 with TRBJ2-7, with D possibly being TRBD1 (6 bases). V dropped 4 bases and J dropped 5 bases, with 10 bases sitting between them. The length of the CDR3 is 12 residues. The germline gives CDR1 SGDLS, CDR2 YYNGEE. The CDR3 sequence is CASSRGFDEQYF. CDR3 bases: TGTGCCAGCAGCAGGGGGTTCGACGAGCAGTACTTC.

This CDR3 is CSAGQGDEQFF. The CDR3 nucleotides are TGCAGTGCCGGGCAGGGTGACGAGCAGTTCTTC. The chain joins TRBV20-1 to TRBJ2-1; tentative D call: TRBD1 (5 bases). Trimming removed 6 bases at V and 10 bases at J, with 13 bases between. The germline CDR1 and CDR2 sequences are DFQATT and SNEGSKA (reference sequence). The length of the CDR3 is 11 residues.

V gene TRBV19 combines with J gene TRBJ2-2; TRBD2 matches 14 bases. CDR3 length: 17 amino acids. Germline V lookup: CDR1 LNHDA, CDR2 SQIVND (reference sequence). V gave up 1 base and J gave up 7 bases; unmatched junction bases: 5. The CDR3 DNA is TGTGCCAGTAGTATAGGCGGGACTAGCGGGAGTATCGGGGAGCTGTTTTTT. Its translation is CASSIGGTSGSIGELFF.

This clone was recorded only once. The chain carries TRBV3-1 (or the pseudogene TRBV3-2) and TRBJ1-1, with unresolved D. There are 14 residues in the CDR3. V was trimmed by 4 bases and J by 5 bases, leaving 14 bases between them. The germline V gene encodes CDR1 LGHDT and CDR2 YNNKEL (reference sequence). This CDR3 reads CASSPERGWTEAFF. Here the CDR3 DNA reads TGTGCCAGCAGCCCTGAACGAGGTTGGACTGAAGCTTTCTTT.

The CDR3 here is CASSFRDSYGYTF. CDR3 DNA sequence: TGTGCCAGCAGCTTCCGGGACAGCTATGGCTACACCTTC. This chain uses TRBV7-8 with TRBJ1-2; 7 positions match TRBD1. V gave up 3 bases and J gave up 4 bases; unmatched junction bases: 2. This CDR3 is built from 13 residues. CDR1 and CDR2 (germline): SGHVS, FQNEAQ.

In its sample, this clone was seen once. This chain links TRBV5-5 with TRBJ2-5; D perhaps matches TRBD1 (6 bases). The CDR3 totals 13 residues. CDR1 is SGHKS and CDR2 is YYEKEE in the germline V gene (reference sequence). Trimming left V 4 bases short and J 3 bases short, with 10 bases between. The CDR3: CASSRRGEETQYF. In nucleotides, the CDR3 is TGTGCCAGCAGCCGCAGGGGAGAAGAGACCCAGTACTTC.

J is TRBJ2-1 and V is TRBV7-6; a possible D gene is TRBD1 (7 bases). The CDR3 has 13 amino acids. CDR1 is SGHVS, CDR2 FNYEAQ, per germline. V lost 7 bases, J lost 7 bases, and 14 bases lay in between. The CDR3 region has the DNA TGTGCCAGCACGATGACAGGGAGGAATGAGCAGTTCTTC. It is translated as CASTMTGRNEQFF.

The gene calls are TRBV4-3 and TRBJ1-1, with a weak D call TRBD1 (6 bases). This CDR3 has 16 amino acids. Germline V CDR1 and CDR2: LGHNA, YSLEER. V was trimmed by 0 bases and J by 1 base, leaving 12 bases between them. The DNA of the CDR3 is TGCGCCAGCAGCCAAGATTCCCAGGGGCCGAACACTGAAGCTTTCTTT. Translating gives CASSQDSQGPNTEAFF.

CDR3 coding DNA: TGTGCCAGCAGCCTTCCCCAGGGGGGATTGGAGACCCAGTACTTC. Its translation is CASSLPQGGLETQYF. This sequence joins TRBV5-5 and TRBJ2-5, with D perhaps TRBD1 (7 bases). The CDR3 loop spans 15 amino acids. CDR1 and CDR2 from the germline V gene are SGHKS and YYEKEE (reference sequence). The V end lost 4 bases, the J end lost 5 bases, and 18 bases lay between the germline ends.

This clone has just one count. This chain uses TRBV7-2 with TRBJ1-1; D gene ambiguous. This CDR3 comprises 11 residues. V lost 5 bases and J 8 bases, leaving 9 bases between the germline ends. Germline values: CDR1 SGHTA, CDR2 FQGNSA. The CDR3 DNA reads as TGTGCCAGCAGCGCCCCTCGGGAAGCTTTCTTT. It specifies CASSAPREAFF.

The V call is TRBV3-1 (or the pseudogene TRBV3-2), the J call TRBJ2-3; tentatively, D is TRBD2 (6 bases). The V gene lost 4 bases and the J gene lost 3 bases, with 35 bases spanning the gap. This CDR3 is built from 22 residues. Looked up from germline, CDR1 is LGHDT and CDR2 is YNNKEL (reference sequence). CDR3 protein: CASSPNSDLDFLWRDRTDTQYF. The CDR3 DNA follows: TGTGCCAGCAGCCCGAACTCGGACCTCGACTTTTTATGGCGGGACCGGACAGATACGCAGTATTTT.

The rearrangement joins TRBV19 to TRBJ1-2; the match to TRBD1 covers 7 bases. The CDR3 has 14 residues. Germline CDR1 reads LNHDA; CDR2 reads SQIVND (reference sequence). V shed 5 bases and J 5 bases; nucleotides not matched to a gene: 8. The CDR3 protein is CASSRQGKLYGYTF. The CDR3 DNA reads TGTGCCAGTAGTCGACAGGGTAAATTATATGGCTACACCTTC.

This chain joins TRBV18 and TRBJ2-2, with 7 positions matching TRBD1. After removal of 3 bases from V and 2 bases from J, the junction contained 6 bases not matched to a gene. This CDR3 region has 16 residues. Germline V CDR1 and CDR2: KGHSH, LQKENI. The CDR3 spells CASSPETGPNTGELFF. CDR3 DNA: TGTGCCAGCTCACCCGAGACAGGGCCTAACACCGGGGAGCTGTTTTTT.

The J gene is TRBJ1-1, the V gene TRBV5-5; D uncertain. CDR3 length: 14 amino acids. The V end lost 2 bases, the J end lost 6 bases, and 14 bases lay between the germline ends. Looked up from germline, CDR1 is SGHKS and CDR2 is YYEKEE (reference sequence). In DNA, the CDR3 is TGTGCCAGCAGCTTAGTTCATTCGAAGCCTGAAGCTTTCTTT. It translates to CASSLVHSKPEAFF.

The chain carries TRBV3-1 (or the pseudogene TRBV3-2) and TRBJ2-5; possible D gene TRBD2, 5 bases. CDR1 and CDR2 (germline): LGHDT, YNNKEL (reference sequence). V was trimmed by 0 bases and J by 5 bases, leaving 10 bases between them. The length of the CDR3 is 14 residues. The chain's CDR3 is CASSQERGTETQYF. CDR3 in DNA: TGTGCCAGCAGCCAAGAACGGGGAACGGAGACCCAGTACTTC.

This chain connects TRBV18 to TRBJ1-4; a weak D match, TRBD1 (6 bases). CDR1 and CDR2 from the germline V gene are KGHSH and LQKENI. This CDR3 spans 15 amino acids. V gave up 4 bases and J gave up 4 bases, with 13 bases separating them. CDR3 sequence (DNA): TGTGCCAGCTCACTACAGGGTTTGGGTAATGAAAAACTGTTTTTT. This sequence encodes CASSLQGLGNEKLFF.

J is TRBJ2-5 and V is TRBV7-3; 12 bases match TRBD2. After removal of 2 bases from V and 5 bases from J, the junction contained 6 bases not matched to a gene. The CDR3 is 16 residues long. Germline CDR1 reads SGHTA; CDR2 reads FQGTGA. The CDR3 sequence is CASSLLAGGPEETQYF. In DNA, the CDR3 is TGTGCCAGCAGCTTACTAGCGGGAGGGCCGGAGGAGACCCAGTACTTC.